The 16 T cell receptor beta chains below come from one sample, sequenced in a study of T cell repertoires in ileal Crohn's disease. TCRdb keeps only in-frame clones here, not all; method: immunoSEQ multiplex PCR. The sample comprises fewer than 4,500 clones, more than 70% of which are singletons, and 20% to 25% rests with the top ten. Documented time point: neoterminal ileum biopsy at postoperative endoscopy, about 6 months after surgery. The sequenced sample was ileal tissue. These receptor sequences come from an adult with Crohn's disease.

This clone appeared a few times. The chain links TRBV4-3 to TRBJ1-3; perhaps TRBD1 as D (5 bases). This CDR3 has 16 residues. The ends were cut back, 1 base at V and 0 bases at J, with 10 bases in the middle. Germline V gives CDR1 LGHNA, CDR2 YSLEER. CDR3 DNA: TGCGCCAGCAGCCAAGTCGCCGGGGGCTCTGGAAACACCATATATTTT. The encoded protein is CASSQVAGGSGNTIYF.

Only a few counts were recorded for this clone. V is TRBV5-4 and J is TRBJ2-7; D is perhaps TRBD2 (5 bases). Trimming cost V 3 bases and J 5 bases, with 12 bases left between them. This CDR3 comprises 13 residues. In germline, CDR1 is SGHNT, CDR2 YYREEE (reference sequence). The CDR3 loop is CASSSSGWNEQYF. The CDR3 DNA reads TGTGCCAGCAGCTCGTCGGGGTGGAACGAGCAGTACTTC.

The J gene is TRBJ1-6, the V gene TRBV30; D is perhaps TRBD1 (6 bases). Germline V lookup: CDR1 GTSNPN, CDR2 SVGIG (reference sequence). CDR3 length: 12 residues. V gave up 7 bases and J gave up 10 bases, with 14 bases separating them. The CDR3 reads CASYRDGSPLHF. CDR3 nucleotide sequence: TGTGCCTCGTACAGGGACGGGTCACCCCTCCACTTT.

This clone was detected only once. The V gene is TRBV2, the J gene TRBJ1-5; D is uncertain. From germline, CDR1 is SNHLY and CDR2 FYNNEI. V was pared by 3 bases and J by 2 bases, with 11 bases between. This CDR3 is 15 amino acids long. The CDR3 sequence is CASSDSPAGNQPQHF. The CDR3 bases are TGTGCCAGCAGTGATTCCCCGGCGGGCAATCAGCCCCAGCATTTT.

The V gene is TRBV18, the J gene TRBJ1-1; D call uncertain. CDR1 is KGHSH, CDR2 LQKENI, per germline. The CDR3 is 14 residues long. V was cut by 1 base and J by 4 bases, with 10 bases left in between. CDR3 DNA sequence: TGTGCCAGCTCACCACAGGGAGAGGGCACTGAAGCTTTCTTT. Translation: CASSPQGEGTEAFF.

The chain is built from TRBV4-3 and TRBJ2-3; TRBD2 aligns across 13 bases. The CDR3 spans 17 residues. CDR1 and CDR2 (germline): LGHNA, YSLEER. V trimming: 4 bases; J trimming: 3 bases; junction bases outside the gene matches: 7. The CDR3 DNA sequence: TGCGCCAGCAGCCGAGGACTAGCGGGAGAAGAGACAGATACGCAGTATTTT. It yields the protein CASSRGLAGEETDTQYF.

The chain combines TRBV6-5 with TRBJ2-7; 8 bases fit TRBD2. There are 15 residues in the CDR3. Unmatched junction bases numbered 10, after V lost 7 bases and J lost 2 bases. Germline V CDR1 and CDR2: MNHEY, SVGAGI. CDR3 sequence: CASTPGLAATYEQYF. The CDR3 DNA follows: TGTGCCAGCACCCCTGGACTAGCTGCAACCTACGAGCAGTACTTC.

This clone is termed large. This chain uses TRBV27 with TRBJ1-1, with 7 bases identical to TRBD1. This CDR3 is built from 15 residues. Germline lookup yields CDR1 MNHEY and CDR2 SMNVEV (reference sequence). J was trimmed by 3 bases and V by 3 bases; bases with no gene match: 7. The DNA for the CDR3 is TGTGCCAGCAGTTTGCGAGGGGGCGGTTACACTGAAGCTTTCTTT. The encoded protein is CASSLRGGGYTEAFF.

The V and J genes are TRBV4-2 and TRBJ2-5; 10 positions agree with TRBD2. Germline V gene lookup returns CDR1 LGHNA and CDR2 YNFKEQ. V was pared by 0 bases and J by 1 base, with 5 bases of the junction left unmatched. The CDR3 is 17 residues long. The CDR3 DNA is TGTGCCAGCAGCCAAGAACAGCGGGAGGGCCCCCAAGAGACCCAGTACTTC. Its translation: CASSQEQREGPQETQYF.

This clone was found a few times. The chain couples TRBV5-4 to TRBJ2-1; 7 bases map to TRBD2. V trimming: 3 bases; J trimming: 9 bases; junction bases outside the gene matches: 12. Germline V gene sequence: CDR1 SGHNT, CDR2 YYREEE (reference sequence). The CDR3 spans 15 residues. DNA for the CDR3: TGTGCCAGCAGCTCCGACGTAAGACCGGGGGGTGAGCAGTTCTTC. It encodes CASSSDVRPGGEQFF.

The gene calls are TRBV5-4 and TRBJ2-2, with D perhaps TRBD1 (5 bases). The germline V gene encodes CDR1 SGHNT and CDR2 YYREEE (reference sequence). The CDR3 length is 14 residues. V dropped 5 bases and J dropped 6 bases, with 14 bases sitting between them. CDR3 bases: TGTGCCAGCAGTAAAGGGGTCGCGGCCGGGGAGCTGTTTTTT. It codes for CASSKGVAAGELFF.

V usage is TRBV19 and J usage is TRBJ2-6, with 9 bases that match TRBD1. Looked up from germline, CDR1 is LNHDA and CDR2 is SQIVND (reference sequence). V shed 7 bases, J shed 10 bases, and the junction held 11 bases outside the gene matches. The CDR3 extends over 15 amino acids. For the CDR3, the DNA is TGTGCCAGTACCCTCTCCGGGACAGGGAAGAACGTCCTGACTTTC. Its protein product is CASTLSGTGKNVLTF.

The chain recombines TRBV5-1 with TRBJ1-1; D is uncertain. The CDR3 extends over 14 amino acids. The V end lost 4 bases, the J end lost 1 base, and 11 bases lay between the germline ends. Per germline, CDR1 SGHRS and CDR2 YFSETQ. The CDR3 protein is CASSPYLRNTEAFF. CDR3 nucleotide sequence: TGCGCCAGCAGCCCTTATCTGCGGAACACTGAAGCTTTCTTT.

V usage is TRBV11-3 and J usage is TRBJ2-1, with D perhaps TRBD2 (6 bases). Trimming left V 5 bases short and J 4 bases short, with 18 bases between. The germline V gene has CDR1 SGHNT and CDR2 YENEEA. The CDR3 covers 16 residues. CDR3 region: CASSGGAQGGYNEQFF. The DNA of the CDR3 is TGTGCCAGCAGCGGAGGGGCGCAGGGAGGTTACAATGAGCAGTTCTTC.

This rearrangement joins TRBV10-3 to TRBJ1-1; unclear D gene. The CDR3 totals 12 residues. Deletions cut 7 bases from V and 7 bases from J, with 13 bases between. Germline V CDR1 and CDR2: ENHRY, SYGVKD. The CDR3 region is CAIIPSPYEAFF. CDR3 nucleotides: TGTGCCATCATCCCGTCCCCCTATGAAGCTTTCTTT.

The chain has TRBV19 and TRBJ2-7; 12 nucleotides agree with TRBD1. Germline values: CDR1 LNHDA, CDR2 SQIVND (reference sequence). The CDR3 covers 14 residues. Trimming cost V 5 bases and J 4 bases; bases outside gene matches: 3. As DNA, the CDR3 is TGTGCCAGTAGTCGGGACAGGGGGCTTTACGAGCAGTACTTC. Protein product: CASSRDRGLYEQYF.